This TCR beta chain was retrieved from a study of early T cells in non-severe SARS-CoV-2 infection. Germline CDR1 MNHEY, CDR2 SVGAGI. The CDR3 is made up of 16 amino acids. V was shortened by 5 bases and J by 2 bases, with 13 bases between the two germline ends. This clonotype has more than one count but fewer than ten. Individually, cDNA molecules had unique molecular identifiers attached to them. TCRdb ran MiXCR on the 5' RACE reads and lists one entry per CDR3 protein. The repertoire consists of some 33,000 distinct CDR3 sequences, with approximately 5% occurring once and the leading ten covering under 15%.

The specimen was whole blood. This receptor was taken from an adult who was a healthcare worker with PCR-confirmed SARS-CoV-2 infection or an uninfected control (not recorded which). The chain carries TRBV6-5 and TRBJ2-6; D gene unclear. CDR3 nucleotide sequence: TGTGCCAGCAGTCAGCCCAGTGGTACTGGGGCCAACGTCCTGACTTTC. Protein product: CASSQPSGTGANVLTF.